The rows below give T cell receptor beta chains drawn from one sample of a study of OX40 agonist ivuxolimab in advanced cancers. Profiling relied on immunoSEQ multiplex PCR, and the TCRdb table lists in-frame clones only, not all of them. The sample carries around 9,900 clones, roughly 67% recorded once. The input for sequencing was CD4+ or CD8+ T cells sorted from blood, taken in a trial of the OX40 agonist ivuxolimab. The source of these receptors is an adult with an advanced solid tumor such as melanoma, head and neck, liver or kidney cancer. The CDR3 runs from the conserved cysteine through the conserved F or W. Each record gives: D gene, J gene, V gene, clone size, CDR3 protein, CDR3 DNA. D genes are given only for firm matches. The listing skips clone size in some rows; elsewhere it reads once, few, many or a size class.

- | TRBJ1-5 | TRBV5-8 | - | CASSLVGSNQPQHF | TGTGCCAGCAGCTTAGTAGGGAGCAATCAGCCCCAGCATTTT
- | TRBJ1-4 | TRBV4-3 | - | CASSLGRRINEKLFF | TGCGCCAGCAGCCTGGGACGAAGGATTAATGAAAAACTGTTTTTT
- | TRBJ2-5 | TRBV28 | medium-sized | CASSDPTQGQETQYF | TGTGCCAGCAGCGATCCGACTCAGGGGCAAGAGACCCAGTACTTC
TRBD2 | TRBJ2-5 | TRBV5-4 | - | CASSSSGTSGRAGETQYF | TGTGCCAGCAGCTCGTCCGGGACTAGCGGGAGGGCTGGAGAGACCCAGTACTTC
TRBD2 | TRBJ2-1 | TRBV19 | few | CASSIGGDEQFF | TGTGCCAGTAGTATTGGGGGGGATGAGCAGTTCTTC
- | TRBJ1-4 | TRBV5-4 | - | CASSVPSRRPNEKLFF | TGTGCCAGCAGCGTTCCCAGTCGACGTCCGAATGAAAAACTGTTTTTT
- | TRBJ2-2 | TRBV7-9 | - | CASSLGRGGSGELFF | TGTGCCAGCAGCTTAGGCAGGGGAGGTTCCGGGGAGCTGTTTTTT
- | TRBJ1-1 | TRBV4-1 | - | CASSQGISGVLGTEAFF | TGCGCCAGCAGCCAAGGGATCTCAGGGGTTCTTGGCACTGAAGCTTTCTTT
TRBD2 | TRBJ2-3 | TRBV29-1 | - | CSVDGTSGRHEDTQYF | TGCAGCGTGGACGGGACTAGCGGGAGGCACGAAGATACGCAGTATTTT
TRBD1 | TRBJ2-3 | TRBV2 | few | CASRSGTGETDTQYF | TGTGCCAGCAGATCCGGGACAGGCGAAACAGATACGCAGTATTTT
- | TRBJ2-1 | TRBV19 | - | CASSIDGSSYNEQFF | TGTGCCAGTAGTATAGATGGGAGCTCCTACAATGAGCAGTTCTTC
TRBD1 | TRBJ2-1 | TRBV4-3 | - | CASSQTAGTAYNEQFF | TGCGCCAGCAGCCAAACCGCCGGGACAGCCTACAATGAGCAGTTCTTC
TRBD2 | TRBJ2-1 | TRBV13 | - | CASSLTSGVSYNEQFF | TGTGCCAGCAGCCTGACTAGCGGGGTCTCCTACAATGAGCAGTTCTTC
- | TRBJ1-2 | TRBV6-6 | - | CASSLHEGNYGYTF | TGTGCCAGCAGTCTCCACGAGGGGAACTATGGCTACACCTTC
TRBD1 | TRBJ2-7 | TRBV28 | - | CASSLWGTISGGSYEQYF | TGTGCCAGCAGTTTATGGGGGACAATTTCAGGGGGCTCCTACGAGCAGTACTTC
TRBD2 | TRBJ2-3 | TRBV6-4 | - | CASSGTSGGTDTQYF | TGTGCCAGCAGTGGGACTAGCGGGGGCACAGATACGCAGTATTTT
TRBD2 | TRBJ2-7 | TRBV28 | - | CASSLLRGGDEQYF | TGTGCCAGCAGTTTATTGCGGGGGGGAGACGAGCAGTACTTC
- | TRBJ2-7 | TRBV6-5 | - | CASSYLGGNEQYF | TGTGCCAGCAGTTACCTCGGAGGGAACGAGCAGTACTTC
- | TRBJ2-7 | TRBV6-6 | - | CASSSGEIYEQYF | TGTGCCAGCAGTTCAGGGGAGATTTACGAGCAGTACTTC
TRBD2 | TRBJ2-7 | TRBV19 | - | CASSSPTSGSYEQYF | TGTGCCAGTAGTTCACCGACTAGCGGGAGCTACGAGCAGTACTTC
- | TRBJ1-2 | TRBV27 | - | CASSLAGFGYTF | TGTGCCAGCAGTTTAGCGGGGTTTGGCTACACCTTC
- | TRBJ1-1 | TRBV27 | - | CASSFGGADTEAFF | TGTGCCAGCAGTTTTGGGGGGGCGGACACTGAAGCTTTCTTT
- | TRBJ2-6 | TRBV2 | once | CASSTEGWANVLTF | TGTGCCAGCTCCACGGAGGGTTGGGCCAACGTCCTGACTTTC
- | TRBJ2-7 | TRBV10-2 | once | CASSIGRPYEQYF | TGCGCCAGCAGTATCGGACGTCCCTACGAGCAGTACTTC
- | TRBJ1-1 | TRBV6-4 | - | CASSDEVTLWGTEAFF | TGTGCCAGCAGTGACGAAGTAACTTTATGGGGCACTGAAGCTTTCTTT
- | TRBJ1-1 | TRBV27 | - | CASSSRGGHTEAFF | TGTGCCAGCAGTTCAAGGGGAGGGCACACTGAAGCTTTCTTT
TRBD1 | TRBJ1-1 | TRBV6-6 | - | CASSYEGAGEAFF | TGTGCCAGCAGTTACGAGGGGGCGGGTGAAGCTTTCTTT
- | TRBJ1-2 | TRBV29-1 | - | CSVEDRDYGYTF | TGCAGCGTTGAAGACAGGGACTATGGCTACACCTTC
- | TRBJ2-1 | TRBV7-6 | - | CASSMRRTGELSGSSYNEQFF | TGTGCCAGCAGCATGAGACGGACAGGGGAGTTGAGCGGGAGCTCCTACAATGAGCAGTTCTTC
TRBD2 | TRBJ2-5 | TRBV19 | - | CASSWLAGDQETQYF | TGTGCCAGTAGTTGGCTAGCGGGGGATCAAGAGACCCAGTACTTC
- | TRBJ1-2 | TRBV5-6 | - | CASSLPQGLLGYGYTF | TGTGCCAGCAGCTTGCCGCAAGGCTTGTTGGGCTATGGCTACACCTTC
TRBD1 | TRBJ1-5 | TRBV2 | - | CASSYRDRGQQPQHF | TGTGCCAGCAGCTACCGGGACAGGGGGCAACAGCCCCAGCATTTT
- | TRBJ1-1 | TRBV6-5 | - | CASGWGGVNTEAFF | TGTGCCAGCGGATGGGGGGGAGTGAACACTGAAGCTTTCTTT
- | TRBJ1-5 | TRBV7-8 | few | CASSLGGGHSNQPQHF | TGTGCCAGCAGCTTAGGAGGAGGACACAGCAATCAGCCCCAGCATTTT
- | TRBJ1-1 | TRBV9 | - | CASSVEGTWTEAFF | TGTGCCAGCAGCGTAGAGGGGACGTGGACTGAAGCTTTCTTT
TRBD2 | TRBJ2-5 | TRBV7-2 | - | CASSALAGYQETQYF | TGTGCCAGCAGCGCCCTAGCGGGGTACCAAGAGACCCAGTACTTC
- | TRBJ1-1 | TRBV6-5 | few | CASSYSQGLNTEAFF | TGTGCCAGCAGTTACTCACAGGGCTTGAACACTGAAGCTTTCTTT
- | TRBJ1-1 | TRBV7-6 | - | CASSLGTGYTEAFF | TGTGCCAGCAGCTTAGGAACAGGGTACACTGAAGCTTTCTTT
- | TRBJ1-6 | TRBV4-2 | few | CASSQLEGGANSPLHF | TGTGCCAGCAGCCAACTTGAGGGAGGGGCTAATTCACCCCTCCACTTT
- | TRBJ1-1 | TRBV5-1 | - | CASSLGGPGTEAFF | TGCGCCAGCAGCTTGGGTGGGCCCGGCACTGAAGCTTTCTTT
TRBD1 | TRBJ2-7 | TRBV5-4 | - | CASSPRTGVYEQYF | TGTGCCAGCAGCCCCCGGACAGGGGTCTACGAGCAGTACTTC
- | TRBJ2-2 | TRBV4-2 | - | CASSQLQGNTGELFF | TGTGCCAGCAGCCAGCTACAGGGGAACACCGGGGAGCTGTTTTTT
TRBD1 | TRBJ1-5 | TRBV19 | - | CASSPQGNSNQPQHF | TGTGCCAGTAGCCCACAGGGGAATAGCAATCAGCCCCAGCATTTT
TRBD1 | TRBJ1-4 | TRBV30 | - | CAWSVAGGGKLFF | TGTGCCTGGAGTGTAGCAGGGGGCGGAAAACTGTTTTTT
TRBD1 | TRBJ1-2 | TRBV15 | - | CATSRDLGQGRNYGYTF | TGTGCCACCAGCAGAGACCTAGGACAGGGGCGAAACTATGGCTACACCTTC
- | TRBJ2-7 | TRBV11-1 | - | CASSWGRTYEQYF | TGTGCCAGCAGCTGGGGACGGACCTACGAGCAGTACTTC
TRBD1 | TRBJ1-5 | TRBV6-5 | - | CASSRGQGSQPQHF | TGTGCCAGCAGCAGAGGACAGGGATCTCAGCCCCAGCATTTT
- | TRBJ2-3 | TRBV9 | - | CASSVRPLRVPDTQYF | TGTGCCAGCAGCGTTCGGCCGTTAAGAGTGCCAGATACGCAGTATTTT
- | TRBJ1-1 | TRBV29-1 | - | CSVAWNTEAFF | TGCAGCGTTGCTTGGAACACTGAAGCTTTCTTT
TRBD2 | TRBJ2-1 | TRBV19 | medium-sized | CASSRTSGDYNEQFF | TGTGCCAGTAGTCGGACTAGCGGAGATTACAATGAGCAGTTCTTC
TRBD1 | TRBJ1-4 | TRBV2 | - | CASSDGQEEKLFF | TGTGCCAGCAGTGACGGACAGGAAGAAAAACTGTTTTTT